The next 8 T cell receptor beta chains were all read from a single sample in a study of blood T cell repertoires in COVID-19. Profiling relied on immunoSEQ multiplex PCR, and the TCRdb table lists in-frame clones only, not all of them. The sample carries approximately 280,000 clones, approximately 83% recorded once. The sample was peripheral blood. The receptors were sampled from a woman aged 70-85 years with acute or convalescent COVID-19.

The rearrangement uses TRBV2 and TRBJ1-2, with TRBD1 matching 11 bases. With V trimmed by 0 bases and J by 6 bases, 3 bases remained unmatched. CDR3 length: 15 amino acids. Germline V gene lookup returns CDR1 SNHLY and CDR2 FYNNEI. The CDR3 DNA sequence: TGTGCCAGCAGTGAAGCGGGACAGGGGGTTCATGGCTACACCTTC. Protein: CASSEAGQGVHGYTF.

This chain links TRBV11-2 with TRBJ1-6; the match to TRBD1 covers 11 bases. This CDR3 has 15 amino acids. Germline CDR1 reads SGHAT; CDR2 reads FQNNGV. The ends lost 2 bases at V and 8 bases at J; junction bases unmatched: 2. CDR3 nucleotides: TGTGCCAGCAGCTTACGGGACAGGGGGGATTCACCCCTCCACTTT. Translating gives CASSLRDRGDSPLHF.

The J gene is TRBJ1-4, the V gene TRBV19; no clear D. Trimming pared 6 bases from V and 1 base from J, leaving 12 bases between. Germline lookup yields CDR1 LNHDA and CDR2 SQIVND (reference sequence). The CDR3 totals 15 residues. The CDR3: CASRRAIGTNEKLFF. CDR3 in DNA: TGTGCCAGTAGGAGGGCAATTGGAACTAATGAAAAACTGTTTTTT.

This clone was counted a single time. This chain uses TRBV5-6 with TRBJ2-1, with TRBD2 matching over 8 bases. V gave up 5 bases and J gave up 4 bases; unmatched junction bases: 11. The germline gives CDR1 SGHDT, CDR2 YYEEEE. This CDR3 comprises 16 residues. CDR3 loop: CASSRTSAGAYNEQFF. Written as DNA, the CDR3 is TGTGCCAGCAGTCGTACCTCAGCGGGGGCTTACAATGAGCAGTTCTTC.

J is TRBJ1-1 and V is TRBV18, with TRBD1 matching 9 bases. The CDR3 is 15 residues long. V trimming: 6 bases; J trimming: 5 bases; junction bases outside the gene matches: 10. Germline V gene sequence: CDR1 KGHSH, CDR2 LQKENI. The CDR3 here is CASSTGGQGLTEAFF. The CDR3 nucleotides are TGTGCCAGCTCTACCGGGGGACAGGGACTAACTGAAGCTTTCTTT.

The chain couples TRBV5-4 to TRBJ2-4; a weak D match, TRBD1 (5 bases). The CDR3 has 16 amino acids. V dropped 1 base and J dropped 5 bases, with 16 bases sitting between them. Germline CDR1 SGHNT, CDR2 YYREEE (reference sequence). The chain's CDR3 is CASSLSSGFTQNIQYF. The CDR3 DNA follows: TGTGCCAGCAGCTTGTCGTCAGGGTTTACCCAAAACATTCAGTACTTC.

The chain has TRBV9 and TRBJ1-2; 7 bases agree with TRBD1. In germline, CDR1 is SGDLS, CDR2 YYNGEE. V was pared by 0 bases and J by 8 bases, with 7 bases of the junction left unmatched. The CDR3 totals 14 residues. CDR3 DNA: TGTGCCAGCAGCGTAGTAGAGGGGGCAGGAGGCTACACCTTC. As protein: CASSVVEGAGGYTF.

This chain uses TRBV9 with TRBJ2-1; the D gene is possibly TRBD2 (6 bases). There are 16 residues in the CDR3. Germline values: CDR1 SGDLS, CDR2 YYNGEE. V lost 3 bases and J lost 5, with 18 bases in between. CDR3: CASSASVGGSNNEQFF. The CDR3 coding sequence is TGTGCCAGCAGCGCTAGTGTCGGGGGATCTAACAATGAGCAGTTCTTC.